These T cell receptor beta chains were read from a single sample in a study of cytomegalovirus exposure and HLA in healthy donors. Clones were sequenced by immunoSEQ multiplex PCR, and TCRdb holds only the in-frame ones, with some missing. The profile covers around 210,000 clones, with roughly 80% appearing a single time and about 1.7% taken by the ten largest. The sample was PBMCs. Receptors were obtained from a man aged 45-65 years in good health and CMV-seronegative. Each CDR3 is given with its conserved first and last residue. D genes are given only for firm matches. Rows may omit the clone size; those that give it use once, few, many or a size class.

d_call clone_size j_call v_call cdr3_nt cdr3_aa
TRBD1 NA TRBJ1-4 TRBV30 TGTGCCTGGGGACGGGACAGGGGGTGGACTAATGAAAAACTGTTTTTT CAWGRDRGWTNEKLFF
NA NA TRBJ2-2 TRBV5-5 TGTGCCAGCAGCTTGGTGGGGGGGCGCGGCACCGGGGAGCTGTTTTTT CASSLVGGRGTGELFF
NA NA TRBJ2-1 TRBV9 TGTGCCAGCAGCGTAGTTATATCGGTCGACAATGAGCAGTTCTTC CASSVVISVDNEQFF
NA few TRBJ1-1 TRBV9 TGTGCCAGCAGCGTAGAAGGGGCTCAATCAGGGGCTTTCTTT CASSVEGAQSGAFF
NA NA TRBJ2-1 TRBV30 TGTGCCTGGAGTTGGGGCAGCTCCTACAATGAGCAGTTCTTC CAWSWGSSYNEQFF
NA once TRBJ2-3 TRBV27 TGTGCCAGCAGTTTCGACAGTGGGGCAGATACGCAGTATTTT CASSFDSGADTQYF
NA NA TRBJ2-4 TRBV2 TGTGCCAGCAGCGTATACATTCAGTACTTC CASSVYIQYF
NA NA TRBJ2-1 TRBV19 TGTGCCAGTAGTATAGCGGGGGTGGGACTCTCCTACAATGAGCAGTTCTTC CASSIAGVGLSYNEQFF
NA few TRBJ1-1 TRBV7-9 TGTGCCAGCAGCTTAGAATCGGGCACTGAAGCTTTCTTT CASSLESGTEAFF
NA NA TRBJ2-7 TRBV5-1 TGCGCCAGCAGCGCATCCGGGACTCCAGCCCGGGTTAGCTCCTACGAGCAGTACTTC CASSASGTPARVSSYEQYF
NA NA TRBJ2-5 TRBV7-2 TGTGCCAGCAGCCCGGGAGACAGTAGGGAGACCCAGTACTTC CASSPGDSRETQYF
TRBD2 NA TRBJ2-3 TRBV4-2 TGTGCCAGCAGCCAAGCCGGGACTAGCAGGGGGGATACGCAGTATTTT CASSQAGTSRGDTQYF
TRBD1 once TRBJ1-5 TRBV27 TGTGCCAGCAGTTCACAGGGGAGAGGAAATCAGCCCCAGCATTTT CASSSQGRGNQPQHF
TRBD1 few TRBJ2-7 TRBV6-6 TGTGCCAGCAGTAACAGGGGTTATCTTTACGAGCAGTACTTC CASSNRGYLYEQYF
TRBD1 NA TRBJ1-2 TRBV7-8 TGTGCCAGCAGCTTCGGACAGGGTAACCAAGGCTACACCTTC CASSFGQGNQGYTF
NA once TRBJ2-3 TRBV5-1 TGCGCCAGCAGCTTGGGAGCTAGCCTGCGGAACACAGATACGCAGTATTTT CASSLGASLRNTDTQYF
TRBD2 NA TRBJ2-7 TRBV30 TGTGCCTGGAGTGTACGACTAGCGGGACCAAGCTACGAGCAGTACTTC CAWSVRLAGPSYEQYF
TRBD1 NA TRBJ2-7 TRBV5-1 TGCGCCAGCAGCGGCTCGGACAGGGTACAAGTACAATTATACGAGCAGTACTTC CASSGSDRVQVQLYEQYF
TRBD2 NA TRBJ2-1 TRBV5-1 TGCGCCAGCAGCCCCGCTAGCGGTAGCTCCTACAATGAGCAGTTCTTC CASSPASGSSYNEQFF
NA few TRBJ1-2 TRBV5-4 TGTGCCAGCAGCTCCTACGCGGCCTTAGCTAACTATGGCTACACCTTC CASSSYAALANYGYTF
TRBD1 NA TRBJ1-5 TRBV30 TGTACCTGGAGTGACAGGGGGGATCAGCCCCAGCATTTT CTWSDRGDQPQHF
NA NA TRBJ2-7 TRBV5-1 TGCGCCAGCGGACCTACGGGATACGGCCAGGGGACCTACGAGCAGTACTTC CASGPTGYGQGTYEQYF
TRBD2 NA TRBJ2-7 TRBV19 TGTGCCAGTAGTATCTCGACTAGCGGGAGGAGTATCGCCTACGAGCAGTACTTC CASSISTSGRSIAYEQYF
TRBD1 NA TRBJ1-1 TRBV6-1 TGTGCCAGCAGCCTACCTGGGACAGTGAACACTGAAGCTTTCTTT CASSLPGTVNTEAFF
TRBD2 NA TRBJ2-3 TRBV15 TGTGCCACGGCGCTAGCGGCTCGCACAGATACGCAGTATTTT CATALAARTDTQYF
NA NA TRBJ2-5 TRBV5-1 TGCGCCAGCAGCTCGGGGACTGGACGACAAGAGACCCAGTACTTC CASSSGTGRQETQYF
NA NA TRBJ2-7 TRBV5-1 TGCGCCAGCAGCGATACAGGGAACTACGAGCAGTACTTC CASSDTGNYEQYF
TRBD2 NA TRBJ2-7 TRBV7-9 TGTGCCAGCAGCTCCCTAGCGGGCTACTACGAGCAGTACTTC CASSSLAGYYEQYF
TRBD1 few TRBJ1-5 TRBV2 TGTGCCAGCACTGGGACAGGGTCCTATAGCAATCAGCCCCAGCATTTT CASTGTGSYSNQPQHF
NA NA TRBJ1-1 TRBV19 TGTGCCAGTAAGGAATCCTCAGGGAACACTGAAGCTTTCTTT CASKESSGNTEAFF
NA NA TRBJ2-1 TRBV4-2 TGTGCCAGCAGCCCGAACGGACTGGGCAATGAGCAGTTCTTC CASSPNGLGNEQFF
NA NA TRBJ2-3 TRBV19 TGTGCCACTCTGGATAGACAGCGCACAGATACGCAGTATTTT CATLDRQRTDTQYF
NA NA TRBJ1-2 TRBV16 TGTGCCAGCAGCCAATCCGGAGGGGCATATGGCTACACCTTC CASSQSGGAYGYTF
NA NA TRBJ1-6 TRBV7-2 TGTGCCAGCAGCTCGGGCTCCTATAATTCACCCCTCCACTTT CASSSGSYNSPLHF
TRBD2 NA TRBJ2-2 TRBV29-1 TGCAGCGTCGCTAGCGGGGTCGTGGACACCGGGGAGCTGTTTTTT CSVASGVVDTGELFF
TRBD1 few TRBJ1-2 TRBV5-1 TGCGCCAGCAGACCCGTGGGACAGGCTTATGGCTACACCTTC CASRPVGQAYGYTF
TRBD1 NA TRBJ1-2 TRBV19 TGTGCCAGTAGTCAATTTCCGGGACAGGGTAACTATGGCTACACCTTC CASSQFPGQGNYGYTF